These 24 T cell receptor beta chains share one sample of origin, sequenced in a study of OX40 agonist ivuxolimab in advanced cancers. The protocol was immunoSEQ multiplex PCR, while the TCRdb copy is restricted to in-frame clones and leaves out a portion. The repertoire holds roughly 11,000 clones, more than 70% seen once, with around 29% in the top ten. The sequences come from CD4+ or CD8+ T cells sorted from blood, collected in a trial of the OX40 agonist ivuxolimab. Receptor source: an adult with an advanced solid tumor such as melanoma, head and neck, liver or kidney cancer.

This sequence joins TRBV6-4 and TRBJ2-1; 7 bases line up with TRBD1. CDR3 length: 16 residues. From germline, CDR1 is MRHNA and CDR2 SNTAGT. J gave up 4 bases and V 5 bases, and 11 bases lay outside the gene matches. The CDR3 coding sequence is TGTGCCAGCAGTTACGGACAGGCGGCTGGTTACAATGAGCAGTTCTTC. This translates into CASSYGQAAGYNEQFF.

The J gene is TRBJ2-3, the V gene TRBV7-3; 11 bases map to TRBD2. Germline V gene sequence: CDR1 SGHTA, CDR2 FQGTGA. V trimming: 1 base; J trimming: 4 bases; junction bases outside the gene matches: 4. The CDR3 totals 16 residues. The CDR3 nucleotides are TGTGCCAGCAGCTTAAAACTAGCGGGGGCCCCAGATACGCAGTATTTT. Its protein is CASSLKLAGAPDTQYF.

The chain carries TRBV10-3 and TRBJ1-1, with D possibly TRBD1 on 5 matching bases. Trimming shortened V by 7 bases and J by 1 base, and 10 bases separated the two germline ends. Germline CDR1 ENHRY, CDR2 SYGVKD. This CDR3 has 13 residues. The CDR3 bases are TGTGCCATCACCCTAACAGGGAACACTGAAGCTTTCTTT. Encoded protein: CAITLTGNTEAFF.

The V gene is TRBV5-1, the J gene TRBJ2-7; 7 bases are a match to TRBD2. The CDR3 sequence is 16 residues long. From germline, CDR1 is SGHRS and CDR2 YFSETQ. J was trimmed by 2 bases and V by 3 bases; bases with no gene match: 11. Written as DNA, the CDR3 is TGCGCCAGCAGCTCTCCTCCCGCGGGGGTCGCCTACGAGCAGTACTTC. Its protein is CASSSPPAGVAYEQYF.

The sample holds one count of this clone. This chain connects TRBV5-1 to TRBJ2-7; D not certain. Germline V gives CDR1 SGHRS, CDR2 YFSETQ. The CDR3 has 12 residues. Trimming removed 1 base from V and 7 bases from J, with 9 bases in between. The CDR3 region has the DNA TGCGCCAGCAGCTTGTCTACTGGGGAGCAGTACTTC. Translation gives CASSLSTGEQYF.

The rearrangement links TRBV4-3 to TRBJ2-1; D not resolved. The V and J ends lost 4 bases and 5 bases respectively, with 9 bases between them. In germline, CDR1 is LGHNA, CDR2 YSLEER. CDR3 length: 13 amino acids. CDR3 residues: CASSLARHNEQFF. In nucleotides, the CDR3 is TGCGCCAGCAGCCTAGCCAGACACAATGAGCAGTTCTTC.

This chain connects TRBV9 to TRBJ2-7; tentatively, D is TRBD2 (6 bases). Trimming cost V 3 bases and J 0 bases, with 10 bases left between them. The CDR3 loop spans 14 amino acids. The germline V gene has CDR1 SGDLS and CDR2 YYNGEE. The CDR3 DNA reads TGTGCCAGCAGCGCCGGGGGACCCTCCTACGAGCAGTACTTC. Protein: CASSAGGPSYEQYF.

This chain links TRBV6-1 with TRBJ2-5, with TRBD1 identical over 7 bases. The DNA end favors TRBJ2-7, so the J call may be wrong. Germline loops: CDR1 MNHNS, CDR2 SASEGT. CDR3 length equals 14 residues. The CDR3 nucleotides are TGTGCCAGCAGTAACAGGGGCAGCTCCTACGAGCAGTACTTC. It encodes CASSNRGSSYEQYF.

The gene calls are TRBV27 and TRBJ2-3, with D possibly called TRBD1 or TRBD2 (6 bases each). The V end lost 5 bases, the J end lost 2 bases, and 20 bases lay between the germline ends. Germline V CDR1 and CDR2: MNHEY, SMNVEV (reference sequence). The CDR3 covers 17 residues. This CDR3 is CASSQGGLRRDTDTQYF. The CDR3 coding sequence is TGTGCCAGCAGTCAAGGGGGACTCAGGCGGGACACAGATACGCAGTATTTT.

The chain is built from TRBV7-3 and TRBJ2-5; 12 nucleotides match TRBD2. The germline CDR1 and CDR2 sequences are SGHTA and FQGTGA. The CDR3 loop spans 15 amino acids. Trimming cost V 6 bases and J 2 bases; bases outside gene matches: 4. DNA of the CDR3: TGTGCCAGCAGTCGGACTAGCGGGGAACAAGAGACCCAGTACTTC. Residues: CASSRTSGEQETQYF.

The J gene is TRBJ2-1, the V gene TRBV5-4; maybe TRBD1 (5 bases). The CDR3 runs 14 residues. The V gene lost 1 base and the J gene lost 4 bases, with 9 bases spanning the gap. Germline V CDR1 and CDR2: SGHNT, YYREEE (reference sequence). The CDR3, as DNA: TGTGCCAGCAGCTTGCAGGGATTTTACAATGAGCAGTTCTTC. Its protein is CASSLQGFYNEQFF.

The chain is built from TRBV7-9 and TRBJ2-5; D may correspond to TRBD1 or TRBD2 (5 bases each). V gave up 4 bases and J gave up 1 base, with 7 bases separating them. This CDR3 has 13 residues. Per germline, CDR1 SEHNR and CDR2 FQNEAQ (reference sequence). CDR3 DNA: TGTGCCAGCAGCTCGAGGGGCCAAGAGACCCAGTACTTC. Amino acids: CASSSRGQETQYF.

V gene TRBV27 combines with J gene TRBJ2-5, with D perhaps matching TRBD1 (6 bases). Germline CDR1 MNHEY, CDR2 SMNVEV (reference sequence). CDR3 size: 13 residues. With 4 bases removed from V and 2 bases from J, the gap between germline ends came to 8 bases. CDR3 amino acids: CASSWGQQETQYF. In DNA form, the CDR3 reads TGTGCCAGCAGTTGGGGGCAGCAAGAGACCCAGTACTTC.

In DNA, the CDR3 is TGTGCCAGCAGCGTAGTTCCGGGAGGGTCTGGAAACACCATATATTTT. Translated: CASSVVPGGSGNTIYF. V and J are TRBV9 and TRBJ1-3; D is unclear. Germline CDR1 is SGDLS and CDR2 is YYNGEE. V lost 0 bases and J lost 1, with 11 bases in between. This CDR3 contains 16 residues.

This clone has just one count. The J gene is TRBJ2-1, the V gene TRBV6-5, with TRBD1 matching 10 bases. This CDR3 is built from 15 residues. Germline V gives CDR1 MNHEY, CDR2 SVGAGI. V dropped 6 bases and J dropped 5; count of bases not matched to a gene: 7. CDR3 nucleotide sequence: TGTGCCAGCAGCTTCAGACAGGGGGCAAACAATGAGCAGTTCTTC. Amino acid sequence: CASSFRQGANNEQFF.

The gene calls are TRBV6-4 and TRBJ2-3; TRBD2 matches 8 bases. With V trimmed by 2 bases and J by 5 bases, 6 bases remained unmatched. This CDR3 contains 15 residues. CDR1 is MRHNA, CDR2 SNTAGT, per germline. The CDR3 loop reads CASSDSSGAIDTQYF. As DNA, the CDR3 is TGTGCCAGCAGTGACAGTAGCGGGGCGATAGATACGCAGTATTTT.

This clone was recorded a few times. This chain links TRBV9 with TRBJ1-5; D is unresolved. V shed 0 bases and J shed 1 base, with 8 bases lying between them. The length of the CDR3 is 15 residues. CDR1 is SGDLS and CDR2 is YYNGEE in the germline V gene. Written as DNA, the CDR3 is TGTGCCAGCAGCGTAGACGGGGTAAGCAATCAGCCCCAGCATTTT. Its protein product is CASSVDGVSNQPQHF.

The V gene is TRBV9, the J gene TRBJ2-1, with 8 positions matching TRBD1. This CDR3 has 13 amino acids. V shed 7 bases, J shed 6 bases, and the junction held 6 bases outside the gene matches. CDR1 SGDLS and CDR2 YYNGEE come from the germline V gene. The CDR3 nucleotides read TGTGCCAGCGGCGACAGGGGTGGCAATGAGCAGTTCTTC. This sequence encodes CASGDRGGNEQFF.

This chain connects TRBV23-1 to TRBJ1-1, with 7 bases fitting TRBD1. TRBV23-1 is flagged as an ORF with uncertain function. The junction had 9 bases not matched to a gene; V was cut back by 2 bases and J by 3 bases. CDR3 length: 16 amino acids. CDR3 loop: CASSQTAGQLYTEAFF. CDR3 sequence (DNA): TGCGCCAGCAGTCAAACCGCGGGACAGCTATACACTGAAGCTTTCTTT.

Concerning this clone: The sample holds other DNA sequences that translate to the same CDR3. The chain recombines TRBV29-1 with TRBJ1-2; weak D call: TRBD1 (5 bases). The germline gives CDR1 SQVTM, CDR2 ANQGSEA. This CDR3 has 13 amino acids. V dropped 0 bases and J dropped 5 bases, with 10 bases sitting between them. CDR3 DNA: TGCAGCGTTGAAGAGGGGGGGAATTATGGCTACACCTTC. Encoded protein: CSVEEGGNYGYTF.

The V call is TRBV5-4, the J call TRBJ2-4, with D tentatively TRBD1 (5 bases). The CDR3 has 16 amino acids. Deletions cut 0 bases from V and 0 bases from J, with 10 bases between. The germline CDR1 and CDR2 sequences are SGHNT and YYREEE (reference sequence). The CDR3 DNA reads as TGTGCCAGCAGCTTGGAGCAGGGCCTAGCCAAAAACATTCAGTACTTC. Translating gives CASSLEQGLAKNIQYF.

For the CDR3, the DNA is TGCGCCAGCAGTCAATACATCTACAATCCGTGGATCTCTGGAAACACCATATATTTT. This gives the protein CASSQYIYNPWISGNTIYF. The chain has TRBV23-1 and TRBJ1-3, with D uncertain. TRBV23-1 is placed among ORFs of uncertain function. V was trimmed by 1 base and J by 0 bases, leaving 19 bases between them. This CDR3 region has 19 residues.

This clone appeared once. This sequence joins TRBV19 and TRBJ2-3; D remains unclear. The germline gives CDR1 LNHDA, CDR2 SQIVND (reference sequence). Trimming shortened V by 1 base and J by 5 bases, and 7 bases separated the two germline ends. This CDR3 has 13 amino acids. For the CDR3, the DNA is TGTGCCAGTAGTATAGGGATTGGAGATACGCAGTATTTT. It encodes CASSIGIGDTQYF.

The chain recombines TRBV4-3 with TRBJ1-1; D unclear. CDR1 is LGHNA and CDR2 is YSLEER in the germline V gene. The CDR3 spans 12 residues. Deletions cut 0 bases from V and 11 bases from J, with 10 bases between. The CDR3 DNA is TGCGCCAGCAGCCAAGACCTAGGGCAGGCTTTCTTT. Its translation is CASSQDLGQAFF.